The 10 T cell receptor beta chains below were found in one sample sequenced in a study of human T cells and chemical hapten exposure. TCRdb itself ran the RACE reads through MiXCR, one entry per CDR3 protein. The sample holds 57,000 or so distinct CDR3 sequences, 10% to 12% seen once. As to time point: pre-sensitization, week 0. Treatment described: therapeutic diphenylcyclopropenone sensitization with weekly scalp DPC. Source: whole blood, taken in connection with sensitization to the hapten diphenylcyclopropenone (DPC). The receptors shown here come from a woman in her forties with alopecia areata. Some clones in this sample may be carry-over from other donors' samples.

This clonotype occurred a few times. The chain combines TRBV7-2 with TRBJ2-7, with D perhaps matching TRBD2 (5 bases). The CDR3 loop spans 18 amino acids. Germline CDR1 reads SGHTA; CDR2 reads FQGNSA. V lost 0 bases, J lost 0 bases, and 18 bases lay in between. CDR3 sequence reads: CASSLAAGSDVRSYEQYF. DNA for the CDR3: TGTGCCAGCAGCTTAGCGGCGGGTAGCGACGTTCGCTCCTACGAGCAGTACTTC.

This clonotype was counted a few times. The chain has TRBV7-3 and TRBJ1-1; D is unclear. The CDR3 is 13 residues long. Germline CDR1 and CDR2: SGHTA and FQGTGA. Between the trimmed V and J ends, which lost 2 bases and 5 bases, there was a span of 9 bases. CDR3 residues: CASSLSAETEAFF. CDR3 bases: TGTGCCAGCAGCTTATCCGCGGAGACTGAAGCTTTCTTT. Complete variable domain (other parts from reference TRBV7-3 and TRBJ1-1): GAGVSQTPSNKVTEKGKYVELRCDPISGHTALYWYRQSLGQGPEFLIYFQGTGAADDSGLPNDRFFAVRPEGSVSTLKIQRTERGDSAVYLCASSLSAETEAFFGQGTRLTVV.

This clonotype was seen at least ten times. CDR3 DNA sequence: TGTGCCAGCAGCGTAGTAGGGGATTATCGGGGTGAGGGAACTGAAGCTTTCTTT. Translation: CASSVVGDYRGEGTEAFF. The gene calls are TRBV9 and TRBJ1-1, with D perhaps TRBD1 (5 bases). Germline CDR1 reads SGDLS; CDR2 reads YYNGEE. This CDR3 region has 18 residues. Trimming removed 0 bases at V and 5 bases at J, with 23 bases between.

The sample holds many counts of this clonotype. The chain employs TRBV12-3 or TRBV12-4 and TRBJ1-1; D perhaps matches TRBD1 (5 bases). The V and J ends lost 0 bases and 4 bases respectively, with 9 bases between them. CDR3 length equals 14 residues. CDR3 sequence: CASSLAFRGTEAFF. In nucleotides, the CDR3 is TGTGCCAGCAGTTTAGCGTTTAGGGGCACTGAAGCTTTCTTT.

The V call is TRBV4-2, the J call TRBJ1-5; TRBD1 matches 10 bases. The CDR3 has 15 amino acids. Germline V CDR1 and CDR2: LGHNA, YNFKEQ. Germline trimming cut 1 base from V and 5 bases from J; bases unmatched to any gene: 2. CDR3 sequence: CASSQAGTGDQPQHF. In nucleotides, the CDR3 is TGTGCCAGCAGCCAAGCCGGGACAGGGGATCAGCCCCAGCATTTT.

This clonotype was observed a handful of times. This chain connects TRBV29-1 to TRBJ2-1; maybe TRBD1 (6 bases). CDR3 length equals 12 residues. V lost 7 bases, J lost 6 bases, and 13 bases lay in between. Germline V lookup: CDR1 SQVTM, CDR2 ANQGSEA. The CDR3 spells CSATGLSNEQFF. In nucleotides, the CDR3 is TGCAGCGCCACAGGGTTAAGCAATGAGCAGTTCTTC.

This clonotype was seen a few times. This chain links TRBV4-3 with TRBJ1-5; weak D call: TRBD1 (6 bases). V was cut by 6 bases and J by 1 base, with 10 bases left in between. The germline CDR1 and CDR2 sequences are LGHNA and YSLEER. This CDR3 spans 14 amino acids. CDR3 sequence (DNA): TGCGCCAGCAGTCCCAGGGGAAGCAATCAGCCCCAGCATTTT. This codes for CASSPRGSNQPQHF.

This clonotype was observed at least ten times. The V gene is TRBV29-1, the J gene TRBJ2-1; a possible D gene is TRBD1 (5 bases). This CDR3 is 14 amino acids long. The germline V gene encodes CDR1 SQVTM and CDR2 ANQGSEA. The V end lost 5 bases, the J end lost 9 bases, and 20 bases lay between the germline ends. The CDR3 is CSVSQGPPFSEQFF. CDR3 in DNA: TGCAGCGTTTCCCAGGGCCCTCCTTTCTCTGAGCAGTTCTTC.

The table lists this clonotype with many counts. DNA for the CDR3: TGTGCCAGCAGTTACGGCGGTGAGCAGTTCTTC. Encoded protein: CASSYGGEQFF. This chain uses TRBV6-5 with TRBJ2-1; D call uncertain. In germline, CDR1 is MNHEY, CDR2 SVGAGI. V dropped 2 bases and J dropped 9 bases, with 5 bases sitting between them. This CDR3 has 11 amino acids.

The table lists this clonotype with a few counts. This rearrangement joins TRBV24-1 to TRBJ2-7; 8 bases are a match to TRBD1. Unmatched junction bases numbered 7, after V lost 4 bases and J lost 3 bases. CDR3 length: 15 amino acids. Germline lookup yields CDR1 KGHDR and CDR2 SFDVKD. The CDR3 DNA is TGTGCCACCAGTGAGGACAGGGCCTTCGACTACGAGCAGTACTTC. It specifies CATSEDRAFDYEQYF.